This is a list of T cell receptor beta chains from one sample in a study of blood T cell repertoires in COVID-19. The method was immunoSEQ multiplex PCR; TCRdb's version includes in-frame clones alone and lacks a portion of them. The top ten hold roughly 5.3% of the sample, which has nearly 200,000 clones, about 83% seen once. Material for sequencing was peripheral blood. The receptors stem from an older woman with active or convalescent COVID-19. Each CDR3 is given with its conserved first and last residue. A D gene is named only where the DNA matches it firmly. Rows give clone size only sometimes, using once, few, many, or a class for an expanded clone.

J | size | D | V | CDR3 | DNA
TRBJ1-3 | . | TRBD1 | TRBV7-3 | CASSLTGTAISGNTIYF | TGTGCCAGCAGCTTAACGGGGACAGCGATCTCTGGAAACACCATATATTTT
TRBJ1-6 | . | TRBD1 | TRBV5-4 | CAVRSDRGFTASPLHF | TGTGCCGTTCGGTCGGACAGGGGGTTTACGGCTTCACCCCTCCACTTT
TRBJ2-5 | . | . | TRBV7-5 | CVRSYDGKQETQYF | TGTGTCAGAAGTTATGACGGGAAACAAGAGACCCAGTACTTC
TRBJ2-5 | . | . | TRBV4-1 | CASSQARLGETQYF | TGCGCCAGCAGCCAAGCTCGACTTGGAGAGACCCAGTACTTC
TRBJ2-7 | . | TRBD1 | TRBV2 | CASSDAGGAWEQYF | TGTGCCAGCAGTGATGCAGGGGGCGCATGGGAGCAGTACTTC
TRBJ2-5 | . | TRBD2 | TRBV2 | CASSTSGRVETQYF | TGTGCCAGCAGTACGAGCGGGAGGGTAGAGACCCAGTACTTC
TRBJ2-1 | . | TRBD1 | TRBV24-1 | CATSEGGKNEQFF | TGTGCCACCAGTGAAGGGGGCAAGAATGAGCAGTTCTTC
TRBJ1-2 | . | . | TRBV5-1 | CASSLGVVGRTNYGYTF | TGCGCCAGCAGCTTGGGAGTGGTAGGGAGAACTAACTATGGCTACACCTTC
TRBJ2-7 | . | TRBD1 | TRBV5-1 | CASSFVGQGAREQYF | TGCGCCAGCAGCTTTGTGGGACAGGGGGCGCGAGAGCAGTACTTC
TRBJ1-5 | few | . | TRBV7-2 | CASSRGSFASNQPQHF | TGTGCCAGCAGCCGCGGGAGTTTCGCAAGCAATCAGCCCCAGCATTTT
TRBJ1-3 | . | TRBD1 | TRBV7-6 | CASSSGTGASGNTIYF | TGTGCCAGCAGCTCTGGGACAGGGGCCTCTGGAAACACCATATATTTT
TRBJ2-7 | once | TRBD2 | TRBV4-2 | CASSQESGRAGEQYF | TGTGCCAGCAGCCAGGAGTCCGGGAGGGCCGGAGAGCAGTACTTC
TRBJ1-4 | . | TRBD1 | TRBV4-1 | CASSLGQLNEKLFF | TGCGCCAGCAGCCTGGGACAGCTGAATGAAAAACTGTTTTTT
TRBJ1-1 | . | . | TRBV2 | CASSELRGGTEAFF | TGTGCCAGCAGTGAGCTACGGGGGGGGACTGAAGCTTTCTTT
TRBJ1-2 | . | TRBD1 | TRBV6-5 | CASSRGTGIGYTF | TGTGCCAGCAGTCGGGGGACAGGGATTGGCTACACCTTC
TRBJ2-1 | . | TRBD2 | TRBV7-3 | CASSGSSYNEQFF | TGTGCCTCTAGCGGGAGCTCCTACAATGAGCAGTTCTTC
TRBJ2-3 | . | . | TRBV15 | CATSRGLGDTQYF | TGTGCCACCAGCAGAGGACTCGGGGATACGCAGTATTTT
TRBJ2-5 | . | . | TRBV21-1 | CASRSRTARELYQETQYF | TGTGCCAGCAGAAGTAGGACCGCGAGGGAATTGTACCAAGAGACCCAGTACTTC
TRBJ2-5 | . | . | TRBV4-1 | CASSQVEETQYF | TGCGCCAGCAGCCAAGTCGAAGAGACCCAGTACTTC
TRBJ1-2 | . | TRBD1 | TRBV28 | CASSLGGQFNGYTF | TGTGCCAGCAGTTTAGGGGGACAGTTTAATGGCTACACCTTC
TRBJ1-2 | . | . | TRBV7-2 | CASSPRFDEGGYTF | TGTGCCAGCAGCCCCCGGTTCGACGAGGGTGGCTACACCTTC
TRBJ2-7 | . | . | TRBV28 | CASSSRGLSSYEQYF | TGTGCCAGCAGTTCGCGGGGACTTAGCTCCTACGAGCAGTACTTC
TRBJ1-2 | . | . | TRBV7-8 | CASSLAVPQERSNYGYTF | TGTGCCAGCAGCTTAGCAGTCCCCCAAGAGAGATCTAACTATGGCTACACCTTC
TRBJ2-5 | . | TRBD1 | TRBV3-1/TRBV3-2 | CASSTRQGVVGETQYF | TGTGCCAGCAGCACGCGACAGGGGGTAGTCGGAGAGACCCAGTACTTC
TRBJ2-7 | . | . | TRBV30 | CAWSREDRSYEQYF | TGTGCCTGGAGTCGGGAGGACAGATCCTACGAGCAGTACTTC
TRBJ2-5 | . | TRBD1 | TRBV19 | CASSRTGRFGETQYF | TGTGCCAGTAGTAGGACAGGGAGGTTCGGAGAGACCCAGTACTTC
TRBJ1-6 | . | . | TRBV5-1 | CASSLRGSYNSPLHF | TGCGCCAGCAGCTTGAGGGGCTCCTATAATTCACCCCTCCACTTT
TRBJ2-3 | . | . | TRBV18 | CASSPSGGRTDTQYF | TGTGCCAGCTCACCGTCCGGGGGGCGCACAGATACGCAGTATTTT
TRBJ1-2 | once | TRBD1 | TRBV2 | CASSVRGQGSYGYTF | TGTGCCAGCAGTGTCCGCGGACAGGGTAGCTATGGCTACACCTTC
TRBJ1-2 | many | . | TRBV7-9 | CASSSRQRYGYTF | TGTGCCAGCAGCTCCCGACAGAGGTATGGCTACACCTTC
TRBJ2-1 | . | TRBD2 | TRBV5-4 | CASSLGLAGGYNEQFF | TGTGCCAGCAGCTTGGGGCTAGCGGGCGGCTACAATGAGCAGTTCTTC
TRBJ1-3 | . | . | TRBV5-5 | CASSLNGVGNTIYF | TGTGCCAGCAGCTTAAACGGGGTCGGAAACACCATATATTTT
TRBJ1-1 | . | TRBD1 | TRBV7-9 | CASSASTGFPVF | TGTGCCAGCAGCGCCTCGACAGGGTTTCCCGTATTT
TRBJ2-1 | . | TRBD2 | TRBV2 | CASATGGPGNEQFF | TGTGCCAGCGCAACGGGAGGGCCTGGCAATGAGCAGTTCTTC
TRBJ2-1 | . | TRBD2 | TRBV6-6 | CASSYGTSGIISEQFF | TGTGCCAGCAGTTACGGGACTAGCGGGATTATTAGCGAGCAGTTCTTC
TRBJ2-7 | . | . | TRBV13 | CASSLQPSESSYEQYF | TGTGCCAGCAGCTTACAACCTAGCGAGAGCTCCTACGAGCAGTACTTC
TRBJ2-1 | . | TRBD2 | TRBV5-4 | CASSHRQAPGLAYEQFF | TGTGCCAGCAGCCACCGACAGGCTCCGGGACTAGCGTATGAGCAGTTCTTC
TRBJ2-7 | . | TRBD1 | TRBV9 | CASSAGTALRREQYF | TGTGCCAGCAGCGCGGGGACAGCCCTTAGACGCGAGCAGTACTTC
TRBJ2-3 | . | TRBD2 | TRBV2 | CASSGEGVVTDTQYF | TGTGCCAGCAGTGGGGAGGGAGTTGTTACAGATACGCAGTATTTT
TRBJ1-2 | . | TRBD1 | TRBV10-3 | CAIRGDRERSTQANYGYTF | TGTGCCATCAGGGGGGACAGGGAGCGAAGCACCCAAGCTAACTATGGCTACACCTTC
TRBJ1-4 | . | TRBD1 | TRBV11-2 | CASSTGQAASSELFF | TGTGCCAGCAGCACCGGACAGGCCGCCTCCTCGGAACTGTTTTTT
TRBJ2-3 | . | . | TRBV19 | CASTAGASASTDTQYF | TGTGCCAGTACGGCTGGGGCTAGCGCCAGCACAGATACGCAGTATTTT
TRBJ2-7 | . | . | TRBV21-1 | CASSKLTSGSYEQYF | TGTGCCAGCAGCAAATTGACTAGCGGCTCCTACGAGCAGTACTTC
TRBJ2-1 | . | TRBD2 | TRBV3-1/TRBV3-2 | CASSQWSSGSYNWDEQFF | TGTGCCAGCAGCCAATGGTCCAGCGGGAGTTATAATTGGGATGAGCAGTTCTTC
TRBJ1-1 | . | . | TRBV14 | CASSQGIWLMNTEAFF | TGTGCCAGCAGCCAAGGTATCTGGCTTATGAACACTGAAGCTTTCTTT
TRBJ2-1 | once | TRBD2 | TRBV12-5 | CASGLGTSGIFYNEQFF | TGTGCTAGTGGTTTAGGGACTAGCGGGATCTTCTACAATGAGCAGTTCTTC
TRBJ2-1 | . | TRBD2 | TRBV3-1/TRBV3-2 | CASSHPATSGTYNEQFF | TGTGCCAGCAGCCACCCCGCGACTAGCGGGACCTACAATGAGCAGTTCTTC
TRBJ1-4 | once | TRBD1 | TRBV2 | CASRLRDRAAGGEKLFF | TGTGCCAGCAGACTGCGGGACAGGGCCGCAGGTGGTGAAAAACTGTTTTTT
TRBJ2-3 | . | . | TRBV7-9 | CASSANPPVPGSDTQYF | TGTGCCAGCAGCGCTAACCCTCCGGTCCCGGGATCAGATACGCAGTATTTT
TRBJ2-4 | . | . | TRBV28 | CASSGRTLAKNIQYF | TGTGCCAGCAGTGGAAGGACTCTAGCCAAAAACATTCAGTACTTC
TRBJ1-5 | . | . | TRBV19 | CASSEWGGPNQPQHF | TGTGCCAGTAGTGAGTGGGGGGGCCCCAATCAGCCCCAGCATTTT
TRBJ2-3 | . | TRBD1 | TRBV5-1 | CASSLGGQGDTDTQYF | TGCGCCAGCAGCTTGGGAGGACAGGGGGACACAGATACGCAGTATTTT
TRBJ2-4 | . | TRBD1 | TRBV19 | CASSIRDRKNIQYF | TGTGCCAGTAGTATCCGGGACAGGAAAAACATTCAGTACTTC
TRBJ2-2 | . | TRBD1 | TRBV3-1/TRBV3-2 | CASSRATGAGELFF | TGTGCCAGCAGCCGTGCGACAGGGGCCGGGGAGCTGTTTTTT
TRBJ2-5 | once | TRBD2 | TRBV9 | CASSLGLAGRETQYF | TGTGCCAGCAGCCTCGGACTAGCGGGAAGGGAGACCCAGTACTTC
TRBJ2-7 | . | TRBD2 | TRBV6-5 | CASASGTYEQYF | TGTGCCAGCGCTAGCGGGACCTACGAGCAGTACTTC
TRBJ2-1 | . | TRBD2 | TRBV4-1 | CASSQDSLAGVWQFF | TGCGCCAGCAGCCAAGACTCCCTAGCGGGAGTGTGGCAGTTCTTC
TRBJ1-2 | . | . | TRBV29-1 | CSVDSRNYGYTF | TGCAGCGTTGACAGTCGAAACTATGGCTACACCTTC
TRBJ1-6 | . | TRBD1 | TRBV10-3 | CAISEKEDRDHWALHF | TGTGCCATCAGTGAAAAAGAGGACAGGGACCATTGGGCCCTCCACTTT